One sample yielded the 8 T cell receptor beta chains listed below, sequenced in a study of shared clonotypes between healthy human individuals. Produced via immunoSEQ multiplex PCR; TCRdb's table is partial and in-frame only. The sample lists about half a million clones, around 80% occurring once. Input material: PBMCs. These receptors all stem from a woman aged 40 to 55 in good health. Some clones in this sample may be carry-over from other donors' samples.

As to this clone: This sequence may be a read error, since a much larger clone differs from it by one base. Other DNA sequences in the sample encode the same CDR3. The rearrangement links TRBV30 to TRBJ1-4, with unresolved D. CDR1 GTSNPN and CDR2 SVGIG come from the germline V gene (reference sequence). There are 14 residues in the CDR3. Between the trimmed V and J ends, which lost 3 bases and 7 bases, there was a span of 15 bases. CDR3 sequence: CAWSATQPPEKLFF. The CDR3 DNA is TGTGCCTGGAGCGCTACTCAACCGCCTGAAAAACTGTTTTTT.

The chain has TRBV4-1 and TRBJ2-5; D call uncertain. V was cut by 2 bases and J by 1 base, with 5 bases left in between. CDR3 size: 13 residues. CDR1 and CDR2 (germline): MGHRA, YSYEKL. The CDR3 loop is CASSQKPQETQYF. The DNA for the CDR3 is TGCGCCAGCAGCCAAAAACCCCAAGAGACCCAGTACTTC.

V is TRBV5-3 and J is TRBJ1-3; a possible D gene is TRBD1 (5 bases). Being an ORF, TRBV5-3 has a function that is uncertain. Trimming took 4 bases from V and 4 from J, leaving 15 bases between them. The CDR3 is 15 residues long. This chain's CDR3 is CARSPWGGQGNTIYF. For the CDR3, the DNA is TGTGCCAGAAGCCCCTGGGGGGGTCAGGGAAACACCATATATTTT.

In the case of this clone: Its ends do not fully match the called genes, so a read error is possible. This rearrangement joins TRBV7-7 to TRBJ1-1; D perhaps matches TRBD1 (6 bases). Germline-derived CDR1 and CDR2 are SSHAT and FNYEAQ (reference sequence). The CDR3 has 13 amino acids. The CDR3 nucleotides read TGTGCTAGCAGCTTAGCAGGGGACACTGAAGCTTTCTTT. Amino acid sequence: CASSLAGDTEAFF.

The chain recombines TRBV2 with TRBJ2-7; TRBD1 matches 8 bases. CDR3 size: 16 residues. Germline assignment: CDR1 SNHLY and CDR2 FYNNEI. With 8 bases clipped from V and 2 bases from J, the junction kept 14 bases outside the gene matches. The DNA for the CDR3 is TGTGCCAGCTACGAGAGCCCGACAGGGGCTCCCTACGAGCAGTACTTC. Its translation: CASYESPTGAPYEQYF.

The CDR3, as DNA: TGCAGCGTTGAGCAGCAGGCGGGGATAAACGGATATGGCTACACCTTC. Amino acids: CSVEQQAGINGYGYTF. The rearrangement uses TRBV29-1 and TRBJ1-2; D ambiguous. The CDR3 contains 16 residues. CDR1 and CDR2 (germline): SQVTM, ANQGSEA. V was clipped by 3 bases and J by 5 bases, with 22 bases between them.

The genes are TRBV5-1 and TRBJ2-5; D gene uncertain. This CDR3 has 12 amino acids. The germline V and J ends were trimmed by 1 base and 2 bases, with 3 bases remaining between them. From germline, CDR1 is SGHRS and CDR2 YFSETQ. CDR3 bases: TGCGCCAGCAGCTTGCTTCAAGAGACCCAGTACTTC. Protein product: CASSLLQETQYF. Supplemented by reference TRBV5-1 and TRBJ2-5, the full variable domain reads KAGVTQTPRYLIKTRGQQVTLSCSPISGHRSVSWYQQTPGQGLQFLFEYFSETQRNKGNFPGRFSGRQFSNSRSEMNVSTLELGDSALYLCASSLLQETQYFGPGTRLLVL.

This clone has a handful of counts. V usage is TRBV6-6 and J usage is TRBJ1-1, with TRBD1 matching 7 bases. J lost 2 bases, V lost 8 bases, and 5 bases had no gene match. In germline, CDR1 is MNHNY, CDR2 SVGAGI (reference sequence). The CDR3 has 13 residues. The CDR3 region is CASGNRGNTEAFF. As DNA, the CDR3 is TGTGCCAGCGGTAACAGGGGAAACACTGAAGCTTTCTTT.